The 12 T cell receptor beta chains below come from one sample, sequenced in a study of post-analysis software for immune sequencing data. The authors incorporated unique molecular identifiers into the TCR beta cDNA libraries. MiXCR, applied by TCRdb to the PCR reads, yields one record per CDR3 protein. The repertoire holds roughly 800,000 distinct CDR3 sequences, with approximately 53% as singletons. Study observations and caveats: Roughly five TRBV segments, including TRBV5-6, TRBV5-1 and TRBV20-1, were more frequent in patients than controls.

No antigens are known for them. The sample comprised blood. These receptors all stem from a girl under 18 with multiple sclerosis.

J is TRBJ1-2 and V is TRBV12-3 or TRBV12-4; TRBD1 might be the D (5 bases). There are 13 residues in the CDR3. Trimming pared 5 bases from V and 9 bases from J, leaving 16 bases between. CDR3 coding DNA: TGTGCCAGCAGTGTTCAGGGATCTAGAAGCTACACCTTC. Translated: CASSVQGSRSYTF.

This chain uses TRBV20-1 with TRBJ2-7; D remains ambiguous. The CDR3 has 15 amino acids. The V gene lost 1 base and the J gene lost 2 bases, with 15 bases spanning the gap. Germline V gene data show CDR1 as DFQATT and CDR2 as SNEGSKA (reference sequence). The CDR3 is CSARAPFTPPYEQYF. The CDR3 coding sequence is TGCAGTGCTAGAGCCCCGTTTACGCCCCCCTACGAGCAGTACTTC.

V gene TRBV4-1 combines with J gene TRBJ2-2; D ambiguous. This CDR3 comprises 15 residues. Germline values: CDR1 MGHRA, CDR2 YSYEKL. V was shortened by 1 base and J by 1 base, with 7 bases between the two germline ends. The CDR3 sequence: CASSQGQRNTGELFF. For the CDR3, the DNA is TGCGCCAGCAGCCAAGGTCAGAGGAACACCGGGGAGCTGTTTTTT.

This clonotype has just a few counts. The V gene is TRBV5-1, the J gene TRBJ2-4; TRBD1 or TRBD2 may be the D gene (5 bases each). The J call may be wrong; the DNA end is better matched by TRBJ2-5. Germline values: CDR1 SGHRS, CDR2 YFSETQ. The CDR3 runs to 15 residues. CDR3 nucleotides: TGCGCCAGCAGGTGGGGGATCAAAAACGGAGAGACCCAGTACTTC. Protein product: CASRWGIKNGETQYF.

The V call is TRBV5-1, the J call TRBJ2-2, with D possibly called TRBD1 or TRBD2 (5 bases each). The germline gives CDR1 SGHRS, CDR2 YFSETQ. The CDR3 covers 15 residues. V was shortened by 0 bases and J by 4 bases, with 10 bases between the two germline ends. The CDR3, as DNA: TGCGCCAGCAGCTTGGAACGAGGGGCCACCGGGGAGCTGTTTTTT. It codes for CASSLERGATGELFF.

The rearrangement links TRBV7-9 to TRBJ1-2; tentatively, D is TRBD1 (5 bases). The V end lost 5 bases, the J end lost 8 bases, and 12 bases lay between the germline ends. CDR1 is SEHNR and CDR2 is FQNEAQ in the germline V gene (reference sequence). The CDR3 is made up of 12 amino acids. The CDR3 loop is CASSLTRGGYTF. The DNA for the CDR3 is TGTGCCAGCAGCCTAACCCGGGGCGGCTACACCTTC.

The rearrangement joins TRBV4-1 to TRBJ1-2, with TRBD1 identical over 11 bases. Germline lookup yields CDR1 MGHRA and CDR2 YSYEKL. V shed 4 bases and J 2 bases; nucleotides not matched to a gene: 6. The CDR3 contains 16 residues. As DNA, the CDR3 is TGCGCCAGCAGCCCAGGGACAGGGGGAAGGAACTATGGCTACACCTTC. Translated: CASSPGTGGRNYGYTF.

This sequence joins TRBV15 and TRBJ2-5, with D tentatively TRBD1 (5 bases). The CDR3 runs 16 residues. The V gene lost 0 bases and the J gene lost 4 bases, with 15 bases spanning the gap. The germline V gene has CDR1 LNHNV and CDR2 YYDKDF (reference sequence). CDR3 DNA sequence: TGTGCCACCAGCAGAGATAAAGGGGCTATTATAGAGACCCAGTACTTC. It specifies CATSRDKGAIIETQYF.

The rearrangement uses TRBV15 and TRBJ2-7; 7 nucleotides match TRBD1. Germline lookup yields CDR1 LNHNV and CDR2 YYDKDF (reference sequence). This CDR3 comprises 14 residues. V was clipped by 2 bases and J by 2 bases; unmatched bases: 3. CDR3 DNA: TGTGCCACCAGCAGATTAGGGACAGCCTACGAGCAGTACTTC. It specifies CATSRLGTAYEQYF.

In this sample, this clonotype turned up a few times. V is TRBV21-1 and J is TRBJ2-7; TRBD1, the D gene given by the table, was not confirmed from the DNA. TRBV21-1 is a known pseudogene. The CDR3 sequence is 18 residues long. This CDR3 is CASSKADGQGQFSYEQYF. The DNA of the CDR3 is TGTGCCAGCAGCAAAGCCGACGGACAGGGCCAATTCTCCTACGAGCAGTACTTC.

V usage is TRBV6-5 and J usage is TRBJ1-1; D is possibly TRBD1 (5 bases). CDR1 MNHEY and CDR2 SVGAGI come from the germline V gene. The CDR3 sequence is 13 residues long. Trimming stripped 0 bases from V and 7 bases from J, with 9 bases between. Here the CDR3 DNA reads TGTGCCAGCAGTTACTCAATGGGACTTGAAGCTTTCTTT. It is translated as CASSYSMGLEAFF.

The chain links TRBV5-1 to TRBJ2-4; 13 positions match TRBD2. TRBJ2-7 explains the end of the DNA better; the J call may be wrong. From germline, CDR1 is SGHRS and CDR2 YFSETQ. CDR3 length: 17 amino acids. This chain's CDR3 is CASSSSTGTSGTYEQYF. For the CDR3, the DNA is TGCGCCAGCAGCTCCTCGACCGGGACTAGCGGGACCTACGAGCAGTACTTC.